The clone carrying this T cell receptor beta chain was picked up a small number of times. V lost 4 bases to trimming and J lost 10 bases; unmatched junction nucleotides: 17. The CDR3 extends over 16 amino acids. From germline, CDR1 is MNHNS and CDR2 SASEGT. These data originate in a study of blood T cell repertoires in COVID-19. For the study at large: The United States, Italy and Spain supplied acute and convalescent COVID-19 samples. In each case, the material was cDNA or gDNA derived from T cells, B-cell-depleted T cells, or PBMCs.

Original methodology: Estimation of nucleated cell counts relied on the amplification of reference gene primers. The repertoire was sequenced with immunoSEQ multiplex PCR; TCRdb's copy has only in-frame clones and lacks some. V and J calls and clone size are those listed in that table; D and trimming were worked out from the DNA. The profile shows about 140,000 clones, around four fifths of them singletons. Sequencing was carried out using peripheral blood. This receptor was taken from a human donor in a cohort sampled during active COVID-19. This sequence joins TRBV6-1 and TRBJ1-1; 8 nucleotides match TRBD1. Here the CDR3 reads CASSVSTGGLAGGAFF. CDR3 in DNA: TGTGCCAGCAGTGTATCTACAGGGGGTCTCGCCGGCGGAGCTTTCTTT.